This T cell receptor (beta chain) comes out of a study of T-cell memory formation after mild COVID-19. Study-wide context: For the most part, TCR clusters were specific to one donor. Findings and limits, study-wide: SARS-CoV-2 specificity of second-wave clones peaking day 37 was unconfirmed. For contracting clones, CD4+ ones sat mainly in CM and EM, CD8+ in EMRA. Pre-infection memory harbored some responding clones, suggesting cross-reactive memory joined.

The V gene end was trimmed by 5 bases and the J gene end by 4 bases; junction bases not matched to a gene: 1. Germline V gene lookup returns CDR1 GTSNPN and CDR2 SVGIG (reference sequence). This CDR3 is built from 11 residues. One entry per CDR3 protein, called by TCRdb with MiXCR from the 5' RACE reads. Among some 120,000 distinct CDR3 sequences listed, approximately 5.9% were seen once. In its sample, this clonotype was seen a few times. As yet, its antigen is unknown. The TCR sequence derives from an adult woman who had mild COVID-19 (a few samples of this study predate the infection). Cell type and time point are not known. V gene TRBV30 combines with J gene TRBJ2-7; 8 nucleotides line up with TRBD1. The source material was PBMCs or a T cell subset sorted from them (not recorded which). The CDR3: CAWDRGYEQYF. CDR3 DNA: TGTGCCTGGGACAGGGGATACGAGCAGTACTTC.